One and the same sample provided the 20 T cell receptor beta chains below, sequenced in a study of blood T cell repertoires in COVID-19 (dated by TCRdb to 2018 to 2020). Receptor amplification or capture employed the immunoSEQ multiplex PCR assay. The table comes from immuneACCESS by way of TCRdb, which keeps in-frame sequences with V and J called. Part of the clones is missing from these tables; in studies checked, under half for an unresolved V gene and the rest for unknown reasons. This sample is represented by 150,000 to 200,000 clones; approximately 84% of them were singletons. The ten largest clones add up to about 2.7% of the sample. The sample taken for sequencing was peripheral blood. The receptors originated from a human donor with acute or convalescent COVID-19. The donor label of this sample is uncertain.

V usage is TRBV10-2 and J usage is TRBJ1-2; no firm D call. The CDR3 is 16 amino acids. V lost 4 bases and J 4 bases, leaving 19 bases between the germline ends. The germline CDR1 and CDR2 sequences are WSHSY and SAAADI. The chain's CDR3 is CASSAKPISRGYGYTF. CDR3 DNA sequence: TGCGCCAGCAGTGCGAAGCCGATCTCGCGCGGCTATGGCTACACCTTC.

The V and J genes are TRBV18 and TRBJ1-1; the match to TRBD1 covers 9 bases. Germline V gives CDR1 KGHSH, CDR2 LQKENI. The CDR3 has 15 amino acids. J lost 1 base, V lost 5 bases, and 5 bases had no gene match. The CDR3 reads CASSEWTGENTEAFF. Here the CDR3 DNA reads TGTGCCAGCTCAGAATGGACAGGGGAGAACACTGAAGCTTTCTTT. The whole variable domain, filled in from reference TRBV18 and TRBJ1-1, reads NAGVMQNPRHLVRRRGQEARLRCSPMKGHSHVYWYRQLPEEGLKFMVYLQKENIIDESGMPKERFSAEFPKEGPSILRIQQVVRGDSAAYFCASSEWTGENTEAFFGQGTRLTVV.

The chain uses TRBV5-1 and TRBJ1-1; D possibly corresponds to TRBD1 (6 bases). Germline CDR1 SGHRS, CDR2 YFSETQ. CDR3 size: 13 residues. V dropped 4 bases and J dropped 3 bases, with 10 bases sitting between them. The CDR3 DNA reads as TGCGCCAGCAGCATCCACAGGGACACTGAAGCTTTCTTT. Translated: CASSIHRDTEAFF.

This chain connects TRBV4-1 to TRBJ1-5; a weak D match, TRBD1 (6 bases). This CDR3 has 18 residues. Per the germline V gene, CDR1 is MGHRA and CDR2 is YSYEKL. V was pared by 0 bases and J by 9 bases, with 24 bases between. The CDR3 region is CASSQESFLPRGIGPQHF. The CDR3 DNA sequence: TGCGCCAGCAGCCAAGAGTCCTTTCTCCCCAGGGGAATCGGGCCCCAGCATTTT.

The chain carries TRBV14 and TRBJ1-3; D gene ambiguous. Trimming took off 2 bases at V and 0 bases at J, with 5 bases between the two ends. Germline V lookup: CDR1 SGHDN, CDR2 FVKESK. This CDR3 region has 14 residues. The CDR3 loop is CASSQTRSGNTIYF. CDR3 DNA: TGTGCCAGCAGCCAAACGCGCTCTGGAAACACCATATATTTT.

The V gene is TRBV6-5, the J gene TRBJ2-4, with TRBD1 as a possible D gene (5 bases). CDR3 length: 14 amino acids. CDR1 is MNHEY, CDR2 SVGAGI, per germline. Trimming took off 6 bases at V and 8 bases at J, with 17 bases between the two ends. The CDR3 nucleotides read TGTGCCAGCAGCTTGGACACGGGTAGAGACATTCAGTACTTC. It translates to CASSLDTGRDIQYF.

CDR3 DNA: TGTGCCAGCAGCTTTCTAGCGGGGGGGCCCTACGAGCAGTACTTC. It codes for CASSFLAGGPYEQYF. This chain connects TRBV5-6 to TRBJ2-7, with 12 nucleotides matching TRBD2. The germline V gene encodes CDR1 SGHDT and CDR2 YYEEEE. The CDR3 contains 15 residues. The trim removed 2 bases at V and 2 bases at J, leaving 2 bases unmatched.

This clone was seen just once. The V and J genes are TRBV7-8 and TRBJ2-5, with D perhaps TRBD2 (7 bases). V was cut by 1 base and J by 4 bases, with 16 bases left in between. Looked up from germline, CDR1 is SGHVS and CDR2 is FQNEAQ. The CDR3 runs to 16 residues. CDR3 sequence reads: CASSLDGGAPGETQYF. DNA of the CDR3: TGTGCCAGCAGCTTAGATGGGGGGGCCCCCGGAGAGACCCAGTACTTC.

This sequence joins TRBV6-5 and TRBJ1-3; possible D gene TRBD1, 6 bases. The length of the CDR3 is 14 residues. Germline CDR1 and CDR2: MNHEY and SVGAGI. Trimming shortened V by 9 bases and J by 4 bases, and 16 bases separated the two germline ends. In nucleotides, the CDR3 is TGTGCCAGTTCAGGGGATGTAGCCGGAAACACCATATATTTT. Residues: CASSGDVAGNTIYF.

V is TRBV9 and J is TRBJ2-2; the D gene is possibly TRBD1 (5 bases). Germline values: CDR1 SGDLS, CDR2 YYNGEE. V was shortened by 4 bases and J by 5 bases, with 15 bases between the two germline ends. The CDR3 runs 15 residues. This CDR3 is CASSLANRGTGELFF. The CDR3 DNA sequence: TGTGCCAGCAGCCTGGCGAATAGGGGAACCGGGGAGCTGTTTTTT.

V and J are TRBV27 and TRBJ1-3; the D gene is possibly TRBD1 (6 bases). Germline V gene sequence: CDR1 MNHEY, CDR2 SMNVEV (reference sequence). Trimming removed 5 bases from V and 8 bases from J, with 19 bases in between. This CDR3 is 15 amino acids long. The CDR3 coding sequence is TGTGCCAGCAGTCCCCGGGGGGAGGGGGGACACACCATATATTTT. This gives the protein CASSPRGEGGHTIYF.

This chain connects TRBV2 to TRBJ1-2; possibly TRBD1 for D (5 bases). CDR1 is SNHLY and CDR2 is FYNNEI in the germline V gene. The V and J ends lost 1 base and 2 bases respectively, with 11 bases between them. The CDR3 has 15 amino acids. The DNA of the CDR3 is TGTGCCAGCAGTGAAGAGGGGAACTCAAACTATGGCTACACCTTC. Translating it yields CASSEEGNSNYGYTF.

There are a few counts of this clone. The gene calls are TRBV21-1 and TRBJ2-7; the table names TRBD2, a call not compared with the DNA. TRBV21-1 is a listed pseudogene. The CDR3 runs 12 residues. The CDR3 protein is CASRPLEYEQYF. The CDR3 DNA reads TGTGCCAGCAGGCCCCTAGAATACGAGCAGTACTTC.

The chain recombines TRBV2 with TRBJ1-6; 9 nucleotides align to TRBD1. Germline CDR1 and CDR2: SNHLY and FYNNEI. The CDR3 sequence is 14 residues long. The ends lost 5 bases at V and 9 bases at J; junction bases unmatched: 5. CDR3 loop: CASSSQGASSPLHF. CDR3 nucleotides: TGTGCCAGCAGTTCACAGGGGGCTAGTTCACCCCTCCACTTT.

V usage is TRBV15 and J usage is TRBJ2-2; D is uncertain. The CDR3 extends over 14 amino acids. Germline CDR1 reads LNHNV; CDR2 reads YYDKDF (reference sequence). Trimming cost V 3 bases and J 5 bases, with 10 bases left between them. In DNA form, the CDR3 reads TGTGCCACCAGCAGCAACTTCCTTACCGGGGAGCTGTTTTTT. Protein product: CATSSNFLTGELFF.

The chain links TRBV6-5 to TRBJ2-5, with TRBD2 identical over 11 bases. Germline V gene sequence: CDR1 MNHEY, CDR2 SVGAGI. The V segment lost 6 bases and the J segment 5 bases; nucleotides outside the gene matches: 2. This CDR3 comprises 13 residues. CDR3 residues: CASRPSGRETQYF. CDR3 nucleotide sequence: TGTGCCAGCAGACCTAGCGGGAGGGAGACCCAGTACTTC.

The chain has TRBV6-1 and TRBJ2-7, with D possibly matching TRBD2 (5 bases). This CDR3 has 14 amino acids. Germline lookup yields CDR1 MNHNS and CDR2 SASEGT. V was pared by 1 base and J by 5 bases, with 12 bases between. This CDR3 reads CASSEGTRVNEQYF. In nucleotides, the CDR3 is TGTGCCAGCAGTGAAGGCACTAGAGTTAACGAGCAGTACTTC.

This chain links TRBV5-1 with TRBJ2-5; perhaps TRBD2 as D (6 bases). Germline-derived CDR1 and CDR2 are SGHRS and YFSETQ. Trimming shortened V by 0 bases and J by 5 bases, and 11 bases separated the two germline ends. This CDR3 is 14 amino acids long. Written as DNA, the CDR3 is TGCGCCAGCAGCTTGGTGGGAGGCCCCGAGACCCAGTACTTC. It translates to CASSLVGGPETQYF.

This chain uses TRBV5-1 with TRBJ2-2; TRBD1 agrees at 9 bases. The ends lost 4 bases at V and 4 bases at J; junction bases unmatched: 5. The V gene's germline CDR1 is SGHRS and CDR2 YFSETQ. CDR3 length: 15 amino acids. The CDR3 here is CASSMGQGGTGELFF. The CDR3 nucleotides read TGCGCCAGCAGCATGGGACAGGGTGGCACCGGGGAGCTGTTTTTT.

This chain connects TRBV4-1 to TRBJ2-7; D is possibly TRBD2 (6 bases). Trimming took 4 bases from V and 1 from J, leaving 20 bases between them. Germline V CDR1 and CDR2: MGHRA, YSYEKL. This CDR3 region has 17 residues. CDR3 coding DNA: TGCGCCAGCAGCCCCGACCCGGGACTTACGGGGTCCTACGAGCAGTACTTC. It specifies CASSPDPGLTGSYEQYF.